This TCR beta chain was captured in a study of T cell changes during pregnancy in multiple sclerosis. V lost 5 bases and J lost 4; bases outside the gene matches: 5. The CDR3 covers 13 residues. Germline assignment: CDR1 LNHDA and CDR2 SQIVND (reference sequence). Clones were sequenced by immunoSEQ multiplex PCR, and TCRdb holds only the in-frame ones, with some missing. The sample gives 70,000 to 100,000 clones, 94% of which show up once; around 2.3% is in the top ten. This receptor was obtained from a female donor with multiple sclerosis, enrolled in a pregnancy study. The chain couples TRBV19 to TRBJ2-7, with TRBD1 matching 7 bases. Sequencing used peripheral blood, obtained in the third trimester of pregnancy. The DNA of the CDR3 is TGTGCCAGTAGTTTGCGACAGGGTTACGAGCAGTACTTC. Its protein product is CASSLRQGYEQYF. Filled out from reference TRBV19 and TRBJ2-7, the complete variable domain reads DGGITQSPKYLFRKEGQNVTLSCEQNLNHDAMYWYRQDPGQGLRLIYYSQIVNDFQKGDIAEGYSVSREKKESFPLTVTSAQKNPTAFYLCASSLRQGYEQYFGPGTRLTVT.